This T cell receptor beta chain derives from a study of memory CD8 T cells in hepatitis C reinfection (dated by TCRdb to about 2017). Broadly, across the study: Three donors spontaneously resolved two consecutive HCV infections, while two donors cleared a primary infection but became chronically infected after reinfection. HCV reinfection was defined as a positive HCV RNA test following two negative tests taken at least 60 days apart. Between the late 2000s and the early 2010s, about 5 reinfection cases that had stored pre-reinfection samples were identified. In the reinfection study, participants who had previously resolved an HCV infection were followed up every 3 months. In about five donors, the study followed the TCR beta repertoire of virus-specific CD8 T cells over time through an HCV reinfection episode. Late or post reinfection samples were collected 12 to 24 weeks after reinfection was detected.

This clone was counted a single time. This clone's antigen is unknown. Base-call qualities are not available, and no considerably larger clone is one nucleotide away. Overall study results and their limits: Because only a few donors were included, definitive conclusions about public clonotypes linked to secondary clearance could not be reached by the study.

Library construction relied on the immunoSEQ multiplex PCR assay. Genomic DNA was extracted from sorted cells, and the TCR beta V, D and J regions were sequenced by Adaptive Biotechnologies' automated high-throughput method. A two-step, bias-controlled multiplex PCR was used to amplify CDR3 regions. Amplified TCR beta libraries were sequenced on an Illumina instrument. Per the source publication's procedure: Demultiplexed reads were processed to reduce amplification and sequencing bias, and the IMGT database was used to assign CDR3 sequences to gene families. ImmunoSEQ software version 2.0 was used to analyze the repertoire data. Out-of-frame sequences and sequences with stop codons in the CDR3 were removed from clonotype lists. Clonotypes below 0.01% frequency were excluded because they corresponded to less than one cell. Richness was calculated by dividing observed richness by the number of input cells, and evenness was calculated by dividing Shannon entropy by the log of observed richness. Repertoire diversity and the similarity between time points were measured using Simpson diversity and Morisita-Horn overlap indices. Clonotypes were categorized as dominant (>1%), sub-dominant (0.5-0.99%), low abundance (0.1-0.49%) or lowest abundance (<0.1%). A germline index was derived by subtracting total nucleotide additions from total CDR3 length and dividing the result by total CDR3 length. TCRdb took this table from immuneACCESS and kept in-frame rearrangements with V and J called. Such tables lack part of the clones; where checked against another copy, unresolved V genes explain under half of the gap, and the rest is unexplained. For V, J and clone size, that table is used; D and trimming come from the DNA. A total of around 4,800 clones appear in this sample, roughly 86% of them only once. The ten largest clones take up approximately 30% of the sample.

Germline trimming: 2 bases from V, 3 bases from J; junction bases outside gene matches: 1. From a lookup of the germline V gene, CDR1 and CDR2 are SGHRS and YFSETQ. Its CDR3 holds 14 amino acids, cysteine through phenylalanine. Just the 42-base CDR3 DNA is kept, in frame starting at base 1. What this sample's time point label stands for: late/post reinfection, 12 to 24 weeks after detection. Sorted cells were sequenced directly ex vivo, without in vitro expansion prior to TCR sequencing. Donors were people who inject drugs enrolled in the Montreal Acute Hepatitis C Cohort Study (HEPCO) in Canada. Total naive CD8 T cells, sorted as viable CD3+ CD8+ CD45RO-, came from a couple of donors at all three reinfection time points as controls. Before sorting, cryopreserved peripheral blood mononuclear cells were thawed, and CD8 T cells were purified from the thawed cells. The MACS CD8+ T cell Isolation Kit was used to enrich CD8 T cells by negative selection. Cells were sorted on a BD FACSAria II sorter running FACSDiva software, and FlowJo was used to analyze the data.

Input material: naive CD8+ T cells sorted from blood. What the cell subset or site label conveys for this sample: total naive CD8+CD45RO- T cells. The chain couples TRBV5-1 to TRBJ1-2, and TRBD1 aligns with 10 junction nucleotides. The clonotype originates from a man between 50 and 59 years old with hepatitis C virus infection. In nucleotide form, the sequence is TGCGCCAGCAGCTTCGGACAGGGGGACTATGGCTACACCTTC. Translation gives CASSFGQGDYGYTF.